This T cell receptor (beta chain) derives from a study of tumor-infiltrating lymphocytes in primary liver carcinoma. Study-wide results and limits: Bulk unsorted material prevented CD4+ and CD8+ repertoire comparison.

As to this clonotype: Antigen: not known.

Extraction also yielded germline DNA, while blood RNA was obtained from unsorted whole blood. CDR1 SGHRS and CDR2 YFSETQ come from the germline V gene. This CDR3 has 14 amino acids. Deletions cut 6 bases from V and 14 bases from J, with 24 bases between. TCR beta cDNA was made from 450 to 600 ng total RNA with a constant-region primer. Modified slightly, ARM-PCR produced TCR beta libraries over three nested multiplex PCR rounds. In the first two PCR rounds, TRBV1-TRBV30 forward primers were paired with a C-beta reverse primer, and each round lasted approximately 9 cycles. MiXCR, applied by TCRdb to the multiplex PCR reads, yields one record per CDR3 protein. This table has about 330,000 distinct CDR3 sequences, 65% appearing once.

This sequence originates from a middle-aged man with primary liver carcinoma and hepatitis B virus infection. The material sequenced was peripheral blood. The chain is built from TRBV5-1 and TRBJ2-1; D is ambiguous. CDR3 sequence reads: CASNLGLTEGVKFF. CDR3 nucleotide sequence: TGCGCCAGCAACCTTGGCCTTACAGAAGGCGTGAAGTTCTTC. The variable domain in full, completed from reference TRBV5-1 and TRBJ2-1, reads KAGVTQTPRYLIKTRGQQVTLSCSPISGHRSVSWYQQTPGQGLQFLFEYFSETQRNKGNFPGRFSGRQFSNSRSEMNVSTLELGDSALYLCASNLGLTEGVKFFGPGTRLTVL.